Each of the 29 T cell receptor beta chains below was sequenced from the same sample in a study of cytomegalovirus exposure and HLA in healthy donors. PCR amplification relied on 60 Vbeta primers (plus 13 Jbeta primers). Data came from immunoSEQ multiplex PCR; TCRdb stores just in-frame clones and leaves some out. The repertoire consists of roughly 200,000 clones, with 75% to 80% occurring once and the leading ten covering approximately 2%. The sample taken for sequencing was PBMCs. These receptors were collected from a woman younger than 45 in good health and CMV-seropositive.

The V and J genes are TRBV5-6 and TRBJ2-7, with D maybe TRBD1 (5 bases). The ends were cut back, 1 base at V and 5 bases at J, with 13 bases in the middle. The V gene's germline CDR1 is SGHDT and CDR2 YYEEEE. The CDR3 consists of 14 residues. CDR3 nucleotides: TGTGCCAGCAGCTTGCTTACAGGAATCCACGAGCAGTACTTC. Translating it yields CASSLLTGIHEQYF.

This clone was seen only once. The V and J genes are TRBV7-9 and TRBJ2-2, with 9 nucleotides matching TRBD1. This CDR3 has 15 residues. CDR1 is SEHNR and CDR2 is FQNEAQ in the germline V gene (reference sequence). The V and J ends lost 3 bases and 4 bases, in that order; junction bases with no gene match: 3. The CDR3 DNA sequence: TGTGCCAGCAGCTTCCGACAGGGGGGCACCGGGGAGCTGTTTTTT. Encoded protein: CASSFRQGGTGELFF. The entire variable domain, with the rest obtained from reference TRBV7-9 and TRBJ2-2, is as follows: DTGVSQNPRHKITKRGQNVTFRCDPISEHNRLYWYRQTLGQGPEFLTYFQNEAQLEKSRLLSDRFSAERPKGSFSTLEIQRTEQGDSAMYLCASSFRQGGTGELFFGEGSRLTVL.

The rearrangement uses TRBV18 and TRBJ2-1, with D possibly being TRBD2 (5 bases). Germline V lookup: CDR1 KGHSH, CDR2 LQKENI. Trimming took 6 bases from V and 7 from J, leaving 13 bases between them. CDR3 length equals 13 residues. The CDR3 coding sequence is TGTGCCAGCTCCCAAAGTAGAGGGAATGAGCAGTTCTTC. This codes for CASSQSRGNEQFF.

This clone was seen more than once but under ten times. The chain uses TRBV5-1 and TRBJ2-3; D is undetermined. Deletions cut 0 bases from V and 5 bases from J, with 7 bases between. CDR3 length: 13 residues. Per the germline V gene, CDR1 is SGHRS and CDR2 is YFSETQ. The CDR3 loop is CASSLGYGDTQYF. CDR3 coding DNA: TGCGCCAGCAGCTTGGGCTACGGAGATACGCAGTATTTT.

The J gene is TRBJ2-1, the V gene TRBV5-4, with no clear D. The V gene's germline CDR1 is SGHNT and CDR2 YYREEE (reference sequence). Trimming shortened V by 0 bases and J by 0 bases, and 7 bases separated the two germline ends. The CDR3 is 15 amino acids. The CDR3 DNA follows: TGTGCCAGCAGCTTGGCCCCCATCTCCTACAATGAGCAGTTCTTC. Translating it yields CASSLAPISYNEQFF.

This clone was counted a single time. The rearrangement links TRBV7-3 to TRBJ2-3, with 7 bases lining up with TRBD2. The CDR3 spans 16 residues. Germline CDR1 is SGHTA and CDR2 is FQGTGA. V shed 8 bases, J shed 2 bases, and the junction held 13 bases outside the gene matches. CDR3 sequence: CASRGGGSDHTDTQYF. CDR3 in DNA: TGTGCCAGCCGTGGGGGGGGGTCTGACCACACAGATACGCAGTATTTT.

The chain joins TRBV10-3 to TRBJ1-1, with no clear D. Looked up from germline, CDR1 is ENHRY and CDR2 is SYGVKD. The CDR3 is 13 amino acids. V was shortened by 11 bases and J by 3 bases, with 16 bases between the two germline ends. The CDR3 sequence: CASVVGRDTEAFF. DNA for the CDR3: TGTGCCTCGGTGGTAGGGAGAGACACTGAAGCTTTCTTT.

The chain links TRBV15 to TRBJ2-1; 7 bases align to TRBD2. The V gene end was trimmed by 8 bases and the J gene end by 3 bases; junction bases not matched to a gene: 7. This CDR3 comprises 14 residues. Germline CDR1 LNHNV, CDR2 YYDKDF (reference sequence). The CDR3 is CATCVGGYYNEQFF. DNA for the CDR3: TGTGCCACCTGTGTGGGGGGGTACTACAATGAGCAGTTCTTC.

The CDR3 region is CASSPRPTTEAFF. CDR3 nucleotide sequence: TGTGCCAGCAGCCCACGTCCAACAACTGAAGCTTTCTTT. The V call is TRBV11-1, the J call TRBJ1-1, with D unresolved. Looked up from germline, CDR1 is SGHAT and CDR2 is FQDESV (reference sequence). The CDR3 contains 13 residues. The ends were cut back, 5 bases at V and 5 bases at J, with 12 bases in the middle.

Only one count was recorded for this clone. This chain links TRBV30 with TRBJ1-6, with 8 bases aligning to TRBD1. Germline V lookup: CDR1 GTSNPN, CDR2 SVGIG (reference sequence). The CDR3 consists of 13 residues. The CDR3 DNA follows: TGTGCTCGGGGGACAGGCTATAATTCACCCCTCCACTTT. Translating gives CARGTGYNSPLHF.

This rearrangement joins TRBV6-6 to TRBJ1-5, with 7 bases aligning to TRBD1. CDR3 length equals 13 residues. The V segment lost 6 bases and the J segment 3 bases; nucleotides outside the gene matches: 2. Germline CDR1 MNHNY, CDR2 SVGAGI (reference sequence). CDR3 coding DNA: TGTGCCAGCAGCGGACAGGCCAATCAGCCCCAGCATTTT. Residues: CASSGQANQPQHF.

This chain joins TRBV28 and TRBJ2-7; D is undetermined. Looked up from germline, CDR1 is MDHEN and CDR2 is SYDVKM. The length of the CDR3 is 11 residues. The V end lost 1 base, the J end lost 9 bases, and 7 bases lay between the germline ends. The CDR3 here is CASSLFVRQYF. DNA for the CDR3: TGTGCCAGCAGTTTATTTGTCAGGCAGTACTTC.

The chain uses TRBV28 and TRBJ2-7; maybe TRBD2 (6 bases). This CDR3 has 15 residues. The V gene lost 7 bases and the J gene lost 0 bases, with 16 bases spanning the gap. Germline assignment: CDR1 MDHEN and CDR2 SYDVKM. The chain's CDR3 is CASNSFRGSSYEQYF. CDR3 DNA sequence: TGTGCCAGCAACTCCTTCCGGGGGAGCTCCTACGAGCAGTACTTC.

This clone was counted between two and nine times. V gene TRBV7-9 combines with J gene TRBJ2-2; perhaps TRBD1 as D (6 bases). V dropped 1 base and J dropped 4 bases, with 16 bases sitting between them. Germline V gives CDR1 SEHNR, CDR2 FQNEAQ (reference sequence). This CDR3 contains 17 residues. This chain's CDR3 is CASSLGVRQGSTGELFF. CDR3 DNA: TGTGCCAGCAGCTTAGGGGTTCGTCAGGGGAGCACCGGGGAGCTGTTTTTT.

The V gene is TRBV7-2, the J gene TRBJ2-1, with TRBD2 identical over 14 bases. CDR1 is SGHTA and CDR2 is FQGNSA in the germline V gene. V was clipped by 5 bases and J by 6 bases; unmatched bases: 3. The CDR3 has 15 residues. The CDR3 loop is CASSPGTSGSNEQFF. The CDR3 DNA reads TGTGCCAGCAGCCCTGGGACTAGCGGGAGCAATGAGCAGTTCTTC.

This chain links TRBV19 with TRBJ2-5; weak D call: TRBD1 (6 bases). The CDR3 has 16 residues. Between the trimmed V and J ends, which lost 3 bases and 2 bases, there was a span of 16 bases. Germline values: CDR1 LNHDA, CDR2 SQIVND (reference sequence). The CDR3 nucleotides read TGTGCCAGTAGTATCACGACAGGTAGCGTGCAAGAGACCCAGTACTTC. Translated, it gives CASSITTGSVQETQYF.

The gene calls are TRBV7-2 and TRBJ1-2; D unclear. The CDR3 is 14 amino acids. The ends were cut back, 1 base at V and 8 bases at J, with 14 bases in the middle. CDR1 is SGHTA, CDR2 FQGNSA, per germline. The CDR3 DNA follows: TGTGCCAGCAGCTTAGATAAACAGTCCTACGGCTACACCTTC. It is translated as CASSLDKQSYGYTF.

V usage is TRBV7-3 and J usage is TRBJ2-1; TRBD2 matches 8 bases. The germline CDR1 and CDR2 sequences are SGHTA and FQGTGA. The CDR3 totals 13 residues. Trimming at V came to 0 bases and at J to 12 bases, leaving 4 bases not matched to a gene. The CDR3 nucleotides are TGTGCCAGCAGCTTAACGAGCGGGGGCTGGCAGTTCTTC. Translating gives CASSLTSGGWQFF.

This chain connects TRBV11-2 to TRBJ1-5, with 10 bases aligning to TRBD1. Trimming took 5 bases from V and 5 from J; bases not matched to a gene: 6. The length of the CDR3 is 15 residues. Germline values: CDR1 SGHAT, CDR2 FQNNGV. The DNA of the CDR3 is TGTGCCAGCAGCACCGGGACAGGGGTTTATCAGCCCCAGCATTTT. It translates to CASSTGTGVYQPQHF.

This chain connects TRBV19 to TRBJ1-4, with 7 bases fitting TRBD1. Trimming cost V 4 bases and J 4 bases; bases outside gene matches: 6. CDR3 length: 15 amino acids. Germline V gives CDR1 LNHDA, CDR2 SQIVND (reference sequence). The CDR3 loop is CASSTGQRSNEKLFF. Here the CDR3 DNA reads TGTGCCAGTAGTACGGGACAGCGTAGTAATGAAAAACTGTTTTTT.

CDR3 bases: TGTGCCAGCAGTCGAGGAGCCTCTGGAAACACCATATATTTT. Residues: CASSRGASGNTIYF. The chain recombines TRBV5-8 with TRBJ1-3; no reliable D call. Trimming stripped 5 bases from V and 0 bases from J, with 9 bases between. CDR3 size: 14 residues. The germline V gene encodes CDR1 SGHTS and CDR2 YDEGEE.

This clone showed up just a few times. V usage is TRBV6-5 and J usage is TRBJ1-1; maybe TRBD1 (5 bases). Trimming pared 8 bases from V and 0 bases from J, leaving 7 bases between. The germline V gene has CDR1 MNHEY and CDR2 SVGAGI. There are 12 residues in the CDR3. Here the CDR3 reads CASGQLNTEAFF. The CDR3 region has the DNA TGTGCCAGCGGACAATTGAACACTGAAGCTTTCTTT.

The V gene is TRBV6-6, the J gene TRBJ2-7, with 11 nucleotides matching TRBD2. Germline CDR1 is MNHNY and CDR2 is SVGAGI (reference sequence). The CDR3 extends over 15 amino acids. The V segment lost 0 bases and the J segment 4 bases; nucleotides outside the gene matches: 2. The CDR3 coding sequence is TGTGCCAGCAGTTACTCTGCTAGCGGGGGGTACGAGCAGTACTTC. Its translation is CASSYSASGGYEQYF.

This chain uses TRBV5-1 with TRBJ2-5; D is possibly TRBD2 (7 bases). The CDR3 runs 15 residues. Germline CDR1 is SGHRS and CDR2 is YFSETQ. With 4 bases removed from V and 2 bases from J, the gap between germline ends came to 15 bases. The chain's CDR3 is CASSDGLGGQETQYF. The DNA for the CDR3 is TGCGCCAGCAGCGACGGACTAGGGGGGCAAGAGACCCAGTACTTC.

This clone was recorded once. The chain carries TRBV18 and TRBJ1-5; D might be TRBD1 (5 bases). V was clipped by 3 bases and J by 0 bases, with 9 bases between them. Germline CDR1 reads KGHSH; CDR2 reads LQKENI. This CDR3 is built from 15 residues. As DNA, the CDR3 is TGTGCCAGCTCACCGACAGTAAATAGCAATCAGCCCCAGCATTTT. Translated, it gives CASSPTVNSNQPQHF.

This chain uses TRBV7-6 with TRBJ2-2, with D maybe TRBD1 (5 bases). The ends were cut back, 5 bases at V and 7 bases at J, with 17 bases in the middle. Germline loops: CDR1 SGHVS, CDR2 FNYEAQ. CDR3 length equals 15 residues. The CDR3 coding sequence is TGTGCCAGCAGCCCTCGCTCAGGGATGGGCGGGGAGCTGTTTTTT. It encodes CASSPRSGMGGELFF.

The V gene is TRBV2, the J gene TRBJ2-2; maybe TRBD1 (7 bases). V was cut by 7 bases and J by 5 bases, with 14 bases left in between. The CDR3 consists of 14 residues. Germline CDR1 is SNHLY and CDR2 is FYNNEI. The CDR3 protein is CASNLAGGTGELFF. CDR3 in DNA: TGTGCCAGCAATCTTGCAGGGGGGACCGGGGAGCTGTTTTTT.

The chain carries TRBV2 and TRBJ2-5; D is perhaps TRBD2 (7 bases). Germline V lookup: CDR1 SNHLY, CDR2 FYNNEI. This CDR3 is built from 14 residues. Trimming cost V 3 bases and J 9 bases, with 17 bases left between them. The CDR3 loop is CASSEAGAGWAQYF. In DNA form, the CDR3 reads TGTGCCAGCAGTGAGGCGGGGGCCGGCTGGGCCCAGTACTTC.

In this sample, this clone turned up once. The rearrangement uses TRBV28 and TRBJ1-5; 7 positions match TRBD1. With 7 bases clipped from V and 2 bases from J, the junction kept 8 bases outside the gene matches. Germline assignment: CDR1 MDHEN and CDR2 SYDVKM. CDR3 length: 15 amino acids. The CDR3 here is CASTWTGSGNQPQHF. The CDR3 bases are TGTGCCAGCACCTGGACAGGATCGGGCAATCAGCCCCAGCATTTT.